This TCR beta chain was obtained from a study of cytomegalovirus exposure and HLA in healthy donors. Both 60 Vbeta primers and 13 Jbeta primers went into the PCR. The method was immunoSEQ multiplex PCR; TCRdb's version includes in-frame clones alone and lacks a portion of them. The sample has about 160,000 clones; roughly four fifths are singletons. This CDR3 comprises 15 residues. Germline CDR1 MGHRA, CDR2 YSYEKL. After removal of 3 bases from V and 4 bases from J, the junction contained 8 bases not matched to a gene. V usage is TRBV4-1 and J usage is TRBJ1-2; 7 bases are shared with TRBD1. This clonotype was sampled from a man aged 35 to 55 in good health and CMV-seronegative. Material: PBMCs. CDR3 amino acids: CASSQNRGQGYGYTF. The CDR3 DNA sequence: TGCGCCAGCAGCCAGAACAGGGGCCAGGGCTATGGCTACACCTTC.